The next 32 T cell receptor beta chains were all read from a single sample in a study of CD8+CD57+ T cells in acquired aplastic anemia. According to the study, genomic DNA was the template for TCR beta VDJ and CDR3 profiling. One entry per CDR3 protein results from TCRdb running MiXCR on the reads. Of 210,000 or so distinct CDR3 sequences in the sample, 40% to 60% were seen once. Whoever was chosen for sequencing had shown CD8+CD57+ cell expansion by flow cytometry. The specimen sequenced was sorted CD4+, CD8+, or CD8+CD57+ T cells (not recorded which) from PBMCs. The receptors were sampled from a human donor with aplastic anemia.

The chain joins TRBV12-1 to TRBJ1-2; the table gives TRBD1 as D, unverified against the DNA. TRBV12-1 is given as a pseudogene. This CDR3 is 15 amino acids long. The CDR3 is CASRPDRMSYRGYTF. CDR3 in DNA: TGTGCCAGCAGACCGGACAGAATGTCGTACCGGGGCTACACCTTC.

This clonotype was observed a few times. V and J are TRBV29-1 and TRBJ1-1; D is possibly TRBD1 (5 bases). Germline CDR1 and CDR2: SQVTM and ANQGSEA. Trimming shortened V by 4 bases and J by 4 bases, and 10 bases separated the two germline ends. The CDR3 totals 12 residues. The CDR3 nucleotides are TGCAGCGTTGTGAGGGGACCCACTGAAGCTTTCTTT. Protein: CSVVRGPTEAFF.

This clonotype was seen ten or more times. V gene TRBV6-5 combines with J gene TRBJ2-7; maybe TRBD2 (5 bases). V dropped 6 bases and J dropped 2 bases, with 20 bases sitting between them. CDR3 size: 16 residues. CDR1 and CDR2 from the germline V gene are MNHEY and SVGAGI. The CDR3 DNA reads TGTGCCAGCAGCGTACGGGTTGGAGCGGCGGCCTACGAGCAGTACTTC. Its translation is CASSVRVGAAAYEQYF.

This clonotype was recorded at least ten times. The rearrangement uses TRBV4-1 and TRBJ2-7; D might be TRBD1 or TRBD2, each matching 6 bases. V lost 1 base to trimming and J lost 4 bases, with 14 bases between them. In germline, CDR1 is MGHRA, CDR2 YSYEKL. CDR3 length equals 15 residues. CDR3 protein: CASSQVSGEDYEQYF. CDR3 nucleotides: TGCGCCAGCAGCCAAGTTTCAGGGGAGGATTACGAGCAGTACTTC.

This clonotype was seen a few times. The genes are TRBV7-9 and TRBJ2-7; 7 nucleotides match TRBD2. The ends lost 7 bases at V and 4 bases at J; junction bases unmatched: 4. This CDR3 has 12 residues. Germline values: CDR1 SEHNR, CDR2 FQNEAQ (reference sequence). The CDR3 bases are TGTGCCAGCAACTACGGGGGGTACGAGCAGTACTTC. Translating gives CASNYGGYEQYF.

Written as DNA, the CDR3 is TGTGCCAGCGTCAGGGACTGGAACACTGAAGCTTTCTTT. This encodes CASVRDWNTEAFF. The chain is built from TRBV19 and TRBJ1-1; possibly TRBD1 for D (5 bases). Germline values: CDR1 LNHDA, CDR2 SQIVND (reference sequence). The CDR3 length is 13 residues. Trimming took 9 bases from V and 1 from J, leaving 12 bases between them.

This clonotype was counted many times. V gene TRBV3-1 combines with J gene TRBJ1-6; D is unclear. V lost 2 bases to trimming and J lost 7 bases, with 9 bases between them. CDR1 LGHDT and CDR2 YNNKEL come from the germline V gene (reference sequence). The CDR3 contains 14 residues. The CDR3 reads CASSQRPGNSPLHF. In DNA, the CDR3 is TGTGCCAGCAGCCAACGGCCGGGGAATTCACCCCTCCACTTT.

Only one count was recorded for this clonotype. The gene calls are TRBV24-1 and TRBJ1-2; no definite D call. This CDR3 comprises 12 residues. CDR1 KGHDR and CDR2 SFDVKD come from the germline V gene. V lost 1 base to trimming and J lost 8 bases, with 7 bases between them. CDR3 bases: TGTGCCACCAGTGATTTAGTAGGGGGCTACACCTTC. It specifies CATSDLVGGYTF.

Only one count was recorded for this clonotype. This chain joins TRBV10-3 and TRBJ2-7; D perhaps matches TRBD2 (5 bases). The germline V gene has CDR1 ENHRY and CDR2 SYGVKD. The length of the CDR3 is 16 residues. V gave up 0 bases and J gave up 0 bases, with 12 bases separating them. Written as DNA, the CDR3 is TGTGCCATCAGTGAGTCAGGCGACTATCGCTCCTACGAGCAGTACTTC. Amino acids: CAISESGDYRSYEQYF.

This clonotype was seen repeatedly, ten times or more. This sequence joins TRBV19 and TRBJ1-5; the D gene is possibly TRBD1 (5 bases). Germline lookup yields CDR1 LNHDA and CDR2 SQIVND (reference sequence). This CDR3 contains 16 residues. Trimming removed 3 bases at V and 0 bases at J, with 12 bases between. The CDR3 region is CASSITGPPSNQPQHF. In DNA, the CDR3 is TGTGCCAGTAGTATCACAGGTCCTCCTAGCAATCAGCCCCAGCATTTT.

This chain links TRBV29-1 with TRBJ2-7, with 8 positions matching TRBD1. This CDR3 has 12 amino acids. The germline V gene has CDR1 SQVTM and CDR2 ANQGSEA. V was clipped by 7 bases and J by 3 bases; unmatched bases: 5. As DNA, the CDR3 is TGCAGCGCAAGGACAGGGAACTACGAGCAGTACTTC. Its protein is CSARTGNYEQYF.

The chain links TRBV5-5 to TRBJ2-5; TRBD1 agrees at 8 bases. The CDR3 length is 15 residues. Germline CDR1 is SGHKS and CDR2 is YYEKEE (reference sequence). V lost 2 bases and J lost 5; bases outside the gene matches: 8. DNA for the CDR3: TGTGCCAGCAGCTTAGCGGACAGGGTGGGGGAGACCCAGTACTTC. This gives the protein CASSLADRVGETQYF.

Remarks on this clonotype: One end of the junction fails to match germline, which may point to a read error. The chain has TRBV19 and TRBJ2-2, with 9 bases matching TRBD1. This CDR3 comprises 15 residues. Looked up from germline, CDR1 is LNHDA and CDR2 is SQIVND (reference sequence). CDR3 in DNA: TGTGCCAGTAGTAGGGACAGGGAAATCGCCGGGGGGCTGTTTTTT. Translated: CASSRDREIAGGLFF.

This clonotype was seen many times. The CDR3 loop reads CASSYRPTGKSTDTQYF. CDR3 DNA: TGTGCCAGCAGCTACCGCCCGACAGGGAAGAGCACAGATACGCAGTATTTT. V and J are TRBV5-5 and TRBJ2-3; 7 positions agree with TRBD1. The CDR3 length is 17 residues. Losses at the gene ends were 3 bases for V and 0 bases for J; bases not matched to a gene: 10. Germline-derived CDR1 and CDR2 are SGHKS and YYEKEE (reference sequence).

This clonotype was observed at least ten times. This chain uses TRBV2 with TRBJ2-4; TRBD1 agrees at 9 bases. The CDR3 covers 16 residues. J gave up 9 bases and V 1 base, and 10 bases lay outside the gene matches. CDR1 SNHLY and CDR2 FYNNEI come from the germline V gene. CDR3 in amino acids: CASSEVGWTGESIQYF. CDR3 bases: TGTGCCAGCAGTGAAGTCGGGTGGACAGGGGAGAGCATTCAGTACTTC.

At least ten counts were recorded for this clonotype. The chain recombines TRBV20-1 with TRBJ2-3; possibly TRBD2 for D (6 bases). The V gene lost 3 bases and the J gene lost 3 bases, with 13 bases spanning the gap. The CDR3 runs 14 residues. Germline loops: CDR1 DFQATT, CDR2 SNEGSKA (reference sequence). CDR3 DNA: TGCAGTGCTAGGAGGTTAGCGGCAACAGATACGCAGTATTTT. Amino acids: CSARRLAATDTQYF.

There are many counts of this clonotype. This chain's CDR3 is CASSLWGQGQPYEQYF. The CDR3 DNA sequence: TGTGCCAGCAGTTTATGGGGACAGGGTCAACCCTACGAGCAGTACTTC. This chain uses TRBV12-3 or TRBV12-4 with TRBJ2-7; TRBD1 agrees at 9 bases. V lost 2 bases to trimming and J lost 2 bases; unmatched junction nucleotides: 7. CDR3 length: 16 residues.

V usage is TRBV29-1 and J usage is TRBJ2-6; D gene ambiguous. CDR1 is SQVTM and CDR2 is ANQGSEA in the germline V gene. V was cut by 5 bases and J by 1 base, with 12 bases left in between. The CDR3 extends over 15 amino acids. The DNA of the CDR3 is TGCAGCGTTTTAATCGTGGCGTCTGGGGCCAACGTCCTGACTTTC. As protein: CSVLIVASGANVLTF.

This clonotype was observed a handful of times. CDR3 amino acids: CASNLGQNQPQHF. The DNA for the CDR3 is TGTGCCAGCAACCTGGGACAGAATCAGCCCCAGCATTTT. The chain uses TRBV3-1 and TRBJ1-5; 7 bases agree with TRBD1. This CDR3 region has 13 residues. Germline values: CDR1 LGHDT, CDR2 YNNKEL (reference sequence). V lost 7 bases and J lost 4; bases outside the gene matches: 4.

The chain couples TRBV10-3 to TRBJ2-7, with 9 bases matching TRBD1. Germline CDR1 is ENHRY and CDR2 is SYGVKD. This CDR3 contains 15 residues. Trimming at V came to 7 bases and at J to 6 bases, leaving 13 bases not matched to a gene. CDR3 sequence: CAITDRQGDVSEQYF. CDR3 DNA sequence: TGTGCCATCACCGATAGACAGGGGGACGTCAGCGAGCAGTACTTC.

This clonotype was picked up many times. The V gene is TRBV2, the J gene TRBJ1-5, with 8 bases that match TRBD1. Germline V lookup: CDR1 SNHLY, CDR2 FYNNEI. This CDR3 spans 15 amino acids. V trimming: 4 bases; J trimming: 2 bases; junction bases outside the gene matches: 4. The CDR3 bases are TGTGCCAGCAGTGTGACAGGGGATGGCAATCAGCCCCAGCATTTT. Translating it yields CASSVTGDGNQPQHF.

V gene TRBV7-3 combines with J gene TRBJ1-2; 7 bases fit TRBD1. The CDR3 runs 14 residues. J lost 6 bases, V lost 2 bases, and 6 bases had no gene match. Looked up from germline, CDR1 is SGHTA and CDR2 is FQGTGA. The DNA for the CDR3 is TGTGCCAGCAGCTTACAACCAGGGGGGGATGGCTACACCTTC. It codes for CASSLQPGGDGYTF.

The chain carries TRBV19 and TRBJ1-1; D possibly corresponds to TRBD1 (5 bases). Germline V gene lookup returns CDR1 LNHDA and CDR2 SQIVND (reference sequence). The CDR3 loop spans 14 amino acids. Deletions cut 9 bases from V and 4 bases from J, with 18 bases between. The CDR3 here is CASSQGGWATEAFF. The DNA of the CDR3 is TGTGCCAGCAGCCAGGGTGGTTGGGCCACTGAAGCTTTCTTT. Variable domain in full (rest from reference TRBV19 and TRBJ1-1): DGGITQSPKYLFRKEGQNVTLSCEQNLNHDAMYWYRQDPGQGLRLIYYSQIVNDFQKGDIAEGYSVSREKKESFPLTVTSAQKNPTAFYLCASSQGGWATEAFFGQGTRLTVV.

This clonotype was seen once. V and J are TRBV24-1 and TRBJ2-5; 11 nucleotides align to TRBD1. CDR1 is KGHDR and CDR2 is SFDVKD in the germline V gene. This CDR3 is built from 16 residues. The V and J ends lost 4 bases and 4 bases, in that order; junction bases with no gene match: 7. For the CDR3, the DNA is TGTGCCACCAGTGAGAGATGGACAGGGGGCGGAGAGACCCAGTACTTC. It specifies CATSERWTGGGETQYF.

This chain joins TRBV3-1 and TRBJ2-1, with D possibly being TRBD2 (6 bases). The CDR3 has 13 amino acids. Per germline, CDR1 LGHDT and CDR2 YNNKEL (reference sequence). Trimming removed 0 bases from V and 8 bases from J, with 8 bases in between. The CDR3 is CASSQEGGHEQFF. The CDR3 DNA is TGTGCCAGCAGCCAAGAGGGAGGTCATGAGCAGTTCTTC.

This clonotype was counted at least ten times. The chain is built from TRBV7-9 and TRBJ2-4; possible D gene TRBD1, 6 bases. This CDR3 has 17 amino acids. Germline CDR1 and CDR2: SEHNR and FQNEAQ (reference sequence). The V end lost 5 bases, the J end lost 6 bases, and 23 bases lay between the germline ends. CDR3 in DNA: TGTGCCAGCAGCCCTTTGTGGGGGCGCGGGTTCTCAAACATTCAGTACTTC. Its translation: CASSPLWGRGFSNIQYF.

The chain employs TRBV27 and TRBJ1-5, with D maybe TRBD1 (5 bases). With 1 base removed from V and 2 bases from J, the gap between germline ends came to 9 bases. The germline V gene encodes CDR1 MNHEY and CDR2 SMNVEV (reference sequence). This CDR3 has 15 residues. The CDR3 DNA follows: TGTGCCAGCAGTTTATTGGGGGTCGGCAATCAGCCCCAGCATTTT. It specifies CASSLLGVGNQPQHF.

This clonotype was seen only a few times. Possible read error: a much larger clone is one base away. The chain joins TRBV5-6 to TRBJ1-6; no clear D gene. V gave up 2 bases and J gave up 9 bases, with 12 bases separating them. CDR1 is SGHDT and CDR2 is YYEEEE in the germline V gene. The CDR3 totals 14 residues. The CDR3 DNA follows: TGTGCCAGCAGCTTCCGGGAAAATAGTTCACCCCTCCACTTT. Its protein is CASSFRENSSPLHF.

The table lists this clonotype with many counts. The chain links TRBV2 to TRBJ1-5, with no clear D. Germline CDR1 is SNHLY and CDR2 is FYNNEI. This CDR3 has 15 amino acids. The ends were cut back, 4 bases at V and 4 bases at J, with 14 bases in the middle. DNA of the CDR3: TGTGCCAGCAGTGTGGCGGCCCTTATTAATCAGCCCCAGCATTTT. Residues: CASSVAALINQPQHF.

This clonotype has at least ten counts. CDR3 loop: CASSFSGTGNTEAFF. CDR3 nucleotide sequence: TGTGCCAGCAGCTTTTCCGGGACAGGGAACACTGAAGCTTTCTTT. V usage is TRBV11-2 and J usage is TRBJ1-1, with 8 bases matching TRBD1. CDR1 is SGHAT and CDR2 is FQNNGV in the germline V gene. The CDR3 contains 15 residues. With 3 bases clipped from V and 1 base from J, the junction kept 4 bases outside the gene matches. Full variable domain (missing parts from reference TRBV11-2 and TRBJ1-1): EAGVAQSPRYKIIEKRQSVAFWCNPISGHATLYWYQQILGQGPKLLIQFQNNGVVDDSQLPKDRFSAERLKGVDSTLKIQPAKLEDSAVYLCASSFSGTGNTEAFFGQGTRLTVV.

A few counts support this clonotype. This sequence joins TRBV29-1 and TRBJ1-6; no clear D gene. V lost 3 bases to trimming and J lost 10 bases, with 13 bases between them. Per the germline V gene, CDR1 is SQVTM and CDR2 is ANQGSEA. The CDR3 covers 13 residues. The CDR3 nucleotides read TGCAGCGTTGAGAGGGATTCGGAATCACCCCTCCACTTT. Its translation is CSVERDSESPLHF.

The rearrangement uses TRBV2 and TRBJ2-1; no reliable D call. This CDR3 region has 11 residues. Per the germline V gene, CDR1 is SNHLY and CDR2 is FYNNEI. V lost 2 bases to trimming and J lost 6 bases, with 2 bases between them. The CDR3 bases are TGTGCCAGCAGTGAACTCAATGAGCAGTTCTTC. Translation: CASSELNEQFF. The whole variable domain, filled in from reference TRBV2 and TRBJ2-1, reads EPEVTQTPSHQVTQMGQEVILRCVPISNHLYFYWYRQILGQKVEFLVSFYNNEISEKSEIFDDQFSVERPDGSNFTLKIRSTKLEDSAMYFCASSELNEQFFGPGTRLTVL.